Shown below are 8 T cell receptor beta chains from a single sample sequenced in a study of lymphopenia after photon versus proton radiotherapy. The assay was immunoSEQ multiplex PCR, and TCRdb's table has in-frame clones only and misses some. Of 25,000 to 30,000 clones listed, about 87% are singletons. Sequencing used peripheral blood, obtained from a patient treated with photon-based radiotherapy. These receptors were obtained from a man aged 45-60 years with gastric cancer.

This chain joins TRBV25-1 and TRBJ1-1, with 8 bases matching TRBD1. Germline V CDR1 and CDR2: MGHDK, SYGVNS. This CDR3 contains 14 residues. The trim removed 9 bases at V and 4 bases at J, leaving 10 bases unmatched. For the CDR3, the DNA is TGTGCCAGTACCATCGGACAGGGACTCACTGAAGCTTTCTTT. It translates to CASTIGQGLTEAFF.

This clone is a singleton in its sample. This chain uses TRBV5-1 with TRBJ2-3; 8 bases are shared with TRBD1. Germline assignment: CDR1 SGHRS and CDR2 YFSETQ. The CDR3 runs to 16 residues. The J segment lost 2 bases and the V segment lost 3 bases, leaving 8 bases of the junction unmatched. CDR3 nucleotide sequence: TGCGCCAGCAGCTCAATCGGGACAGGTTTCACAGATACGCAGTATTTT. Its translation: CASSSIGTGFTDTQYF.

As to this clone: A read error may account for a junction end that differs from germline. Other nucleotide sequences from this sample produce the same CDR3. The CDR3 nucleotides are TGTGCCTGGAGTGTAAGGACACCTGGAGCCAACGTCCTGACTTTC. Its translation is CAWSVRTPGANVLTF. The genes are TRBV30 and TRBJ2-6; TRBD1 is a possible D gene (5 bases). The CDR3 length is 15 residues. Germline-derived CDR1 and CDR2 are GTSNPN and SVGIG (reference sequence). Full variable domain (missing parts from reference TRBV30 and TRBJ2-6): SQTIHQWPATLVQPVGSPLSLECTVEGTSNPNLYWYRQAAGRGLQLLFYSVGIGQISSEVPQNLSASRPQDRQFILSSKKLLLSDSGFYLCAWSVRTPGANVLTFGAGSRLTVL.

The chain has TRBV19 and TRBJ1-3; possible D gene TRBD1, 5 bases. This CDR3 region has 13 residues. In germline, CDR1 is LNHDA, CDR2 SQIVND (reference sequence). With 9 bases removed from V and 0 bases from J, the gap between germline ends came to 9 bases. The CDR3 DNA reads as TGTGCCAGCCAACAGGTCTCTGGAAACACCATATATTTT. The encoded protein is CASQQVSGNTIYF.

The chain carries TRBV4-3 and TRBJ1-4, with D possibly TRBD1 on 6 matching bases. In germline, CDR1 is LGHNA, CDR2 YSLEER. This CDR3 has 15 residues. Trimming removed 0 bases from V and 4 bases from J, with 9 bases in between. The CDR3 is CASSQDGTRNEKLFF. The CDR3 DNA sequence: TGCGCCAGCAGCCAAGACGGGACACGTAATGAAAAACTGTTTTTT.

This chain joins TRBV10-2 and TRBJ2-4, with a tentative D call TRBD2 (7 bases). The CDR3 runs 17 residues. Germline assignment: CDR1 WSHSY and CDR2 SAAADI. V lost 6 bases to trimming and J lost 0 bases, with 18 bases between them. This CDR3 reads CASRFVGGGLAKNIQYF. DNA for the CDR3: TGCGCCAGCAGATTCGTCGGCGGGGGCCTAGCCAAAAACATTCAGTACTTC.

This chain links TRBV7-9 with TRBJ1-6; a weak D match, TRBD1 (6 bases). The length of the CDR3 is 17 residues. The ends were cut back, 2 bases at V and 3 bases at J, with 14 bases in the middle. CDR1 SEHNR and CDR2 FQNEAQ come from the germline V gene (reference sequence). The CDR3 is CASSLSGGPDYNSPLHF. DNA for the CDR3: TGTGCCAGCAGCTTAAGTGGGGGGCCGGACTATAATTCACCCCTCCACTTT.

The CDR3 loop is CASSDRGGNQPQHF. The CDR3 DNA is TGTGCCAGCAGCGACAGGGGGGGCAATCAGCCCCAGCATTTT. This chain joins TRBV7-8 and TRBJ1-5; 9 bases match TRBD1. This CDR3 has 14 residues. CDR1 is SGHVS, CDR2 FQNEAQ, per germline. With 5 bases clipped from V and 2 bases from J, the junction kept 1 base outside the gene matches.